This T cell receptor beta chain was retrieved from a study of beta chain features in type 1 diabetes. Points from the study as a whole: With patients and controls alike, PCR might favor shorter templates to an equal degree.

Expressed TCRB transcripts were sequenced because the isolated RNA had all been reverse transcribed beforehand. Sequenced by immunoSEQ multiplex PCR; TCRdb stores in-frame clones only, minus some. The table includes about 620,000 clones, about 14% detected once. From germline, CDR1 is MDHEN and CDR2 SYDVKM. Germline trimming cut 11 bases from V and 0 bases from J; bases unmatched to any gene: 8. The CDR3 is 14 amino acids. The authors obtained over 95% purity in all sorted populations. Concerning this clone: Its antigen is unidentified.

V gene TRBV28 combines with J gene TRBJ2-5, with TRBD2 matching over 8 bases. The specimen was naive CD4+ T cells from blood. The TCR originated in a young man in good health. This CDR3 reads CAGARGGNQETQYF. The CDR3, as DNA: TGTGCCGGGGCACGGGGGGGTAACCAAGAGACCCAGTACTTC. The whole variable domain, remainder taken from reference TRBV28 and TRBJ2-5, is DVKVTQSSRYLVKRTGEKVFLECVQDMDHENMFWYRQDPGLGLRLIYFSYDVKMKEKGDIPEGYSVSREKKERFSLILESASTNQTSMYLCAGARGGNQETQYFGPGTRLLVL.